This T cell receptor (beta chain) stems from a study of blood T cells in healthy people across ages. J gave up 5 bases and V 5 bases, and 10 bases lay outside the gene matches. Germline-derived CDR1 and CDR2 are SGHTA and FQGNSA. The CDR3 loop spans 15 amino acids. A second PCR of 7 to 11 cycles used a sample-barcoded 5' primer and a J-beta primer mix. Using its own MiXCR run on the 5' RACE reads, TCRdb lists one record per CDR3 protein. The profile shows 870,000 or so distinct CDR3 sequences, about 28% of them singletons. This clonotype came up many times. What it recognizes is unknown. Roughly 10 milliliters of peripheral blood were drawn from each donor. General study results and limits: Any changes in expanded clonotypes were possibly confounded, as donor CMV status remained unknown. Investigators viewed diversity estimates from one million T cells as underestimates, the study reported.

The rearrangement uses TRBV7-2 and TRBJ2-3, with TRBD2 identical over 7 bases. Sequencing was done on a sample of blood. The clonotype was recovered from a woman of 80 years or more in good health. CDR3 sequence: CASSTSTSHIDTQYF. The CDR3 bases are TGTGCCAGCAGCACCTCGACTAGCCATATAGATACGCAGTATTTT.